This T cell receptor beta chain was retrieved from a study of prognosis after radiotherapy for stage I lung cancer. The authors drew approximately 5.7 milliliters of peripheral blood at each of two time points. Points on this clonotype: Relative to the germline gene, one junction end is altered; a read error may explain this.

Multiplex PCR, run in two rounds, amplified TCR beta CDR3 from genomic DNA. During first-round PCR, primers specific to each TRBV and TRBJ gene were used. TCRdb passed the multiplex PCR reads through MiXCR, listing each CDR3 protein once. The repertoire holds fewer than 35,000 distinct CDR3 sequences, with 40% to 50% as singletons. The TCR originated in a donor aged 50 or older with non-small cell lung cancer. The sequencing here drew on PBMCs, taken before or after stereotactic body radiation therapy (not recorded which).

CDR3 protein: CAINRGSSHNEQFF. The CDR3 DNA is TGTGCCATCAACCGGGGTAGCTCCCACAATGAGCAGTTCTTC. The chain recombines TRBV6-1 with TRBJ2-1; perhaps TRBD2 as D (5 bases). CDR1 MNHNS and CDR2 SASEGT come from the germline V gene. The CDR3 covers 14 residues.